This T cell receptor beta chain was recorded in a study of cytomegalovirus exposure and HLA in healthy donors. Study conclusions and caveats: Cytomegalovirus association was listed for roughly 160 TCR beta chains. In an earlier analysis, about 90% or about 30%: the productive usage of most TCR beta V segments.

Amplification used 60 Vbeta primers and 13 Jbeta primers. The table came from immunoSEQ multiplex PCR; TCRdb's copy has only in-frame clones and leaves some out. Its clone listing holds more than 35,000 clones. Germline V gene lookup returns CDR1 SGDLS and CDR2 YYNGEE. The V segment lost 1 base and the J segment 6 bases; nucleotides outside the gene matches: 4. This CDR3 comprises 13 residues. A word on this clone: Its antigen is as yet unknown.

This chain uses TRBV9 with TRBJ2-7; TRBD2 matches 7 bases. The receptor comes from a man between 25 and 39 years old in good health and CMV-seronegative. The sequencing input was PBMCs. The CDR3 region has the DNA TGTGCCAGCAGCGTACGGGAGCGGGGCGAGCAGTACTTC. Translated: CASSVRERGEQYF.